This T cell receptor beta chain originates from a study of cytomegalovirus exposure and HLA in healthy donors. Overall study findings and caveats: Presence/absence analyses rested on an assumption that sequencing depth was roughly uniform across donors. Associated with HLA alleles at 0.05 false discovery rate in a later analysis were some 18,000 TCR beta sequences.

Donors had nominal health at sampling but likely had unrecorded immune exposures. Remarks on this clone: Its antigen is as yet unknown.

The CDR3 has 18 residues. The germline V gene encodes CDR1 LNHDA and CDR2 SQIVND (reference sequence). The germline V and J ends were trimmed by 5 bases and 0 bases, with 20 bases remaining between them. 13 Jbeta primers and 60 Vbeta primers were used for the PCR. Using immunoSEQ multiplex PCR, the repertoire was profiled, and TCRdb retains in-frame clones only, with some absent. This table holds 90,000 to 110,000 clones, approximately 69% found once. V usage is TRBV19 and J usage is TRBJ1-5; weak D call: TRBD1 (5 bases). Specimen: PBMCs. The receptor was derived from a man aged 25 to 45 in good health and CMV-seronegative. CDR3: CASSPTSTVKHSNQPQHF. CDR3 bases: TGTGCCAGTAGTCCCACCTCGACAGTTAAACATAGCAATCAGCCCCAGCATTTT.